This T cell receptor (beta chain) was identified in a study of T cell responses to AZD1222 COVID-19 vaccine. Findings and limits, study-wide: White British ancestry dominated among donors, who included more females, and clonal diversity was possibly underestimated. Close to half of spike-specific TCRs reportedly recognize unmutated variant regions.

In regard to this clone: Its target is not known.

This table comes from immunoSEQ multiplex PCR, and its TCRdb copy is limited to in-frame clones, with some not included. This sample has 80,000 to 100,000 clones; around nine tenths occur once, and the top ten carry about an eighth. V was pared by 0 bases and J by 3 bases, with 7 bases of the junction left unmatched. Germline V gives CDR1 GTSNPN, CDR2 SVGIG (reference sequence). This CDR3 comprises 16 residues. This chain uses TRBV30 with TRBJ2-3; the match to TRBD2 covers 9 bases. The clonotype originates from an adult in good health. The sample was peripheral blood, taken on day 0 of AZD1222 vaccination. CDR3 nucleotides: TGTGCCTGGAGTGTTTTAGCGGGGGTTCGGACAGATACGCAGTATTTT. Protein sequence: CAWSVLAGVRTDTQYF.